A single sample is the source of the 19 T cell receptor beta chains below, sequenced in a study of T-cell memory formation after mild COVID-19 (dated by TCRdb to about 2021). Libraries were built with 5' RACE. Reads for this sample came from an Illumina NovaSeq 6000. Starting from the raw public reads, TCRdb applied fastp trimming at Q25, assembled clones with MiXCR and retained in-frame beta chains. Entries are consolidated by CDR3 protein sequence, retaining the most common genes and DNA. This sample holds 350,000 to 550,000 distinct CDR3 sequences; roughly 18% were observed only once. The top ten hold about a fifth of the sample. The material sequenced was PBMCs or a T cell subset sorted from them (not recorded which). These TCRs come from a man younger than 35 who had mild COVID-19 (a few samples of this study predate the infection). The sample titles of this study are shuffled in the database, so cell type and time point are left out; the donor was told from shared clones.

The chain has TRBV9 and TRBJ2-3; TRBD1 is a possible D gene (6 bases). The CDR3 covers 13 residues. Germline CDR1 and CDR2: SGDLS and YYNGEE. V was shortened by 7 bases and J by 2 bases, with 11 bases between the two germline ends. CDR3 sequence reads: CASRQALTDTQYF. In DNA form, the CDR3 reads TGTGCCAGCCGACAGGCCCTCACAGATACGCAGTATTTT.

This clonotype was counted many times. The chain combines TRBV7-9 with TRBJ1-6; 8 nucleotides agree with TRBD1. The CDR3 has 15 residues. CDR1 and CDR2 from the germline V gene are SEHNR and FQNEAQ (reference sequence). V shed 5 bases and J 1 base; nucleotides not matched to a gene: 1. The CDR3 sequence: CASSTGGSYNSPLHF. Here the CDR3 DNA reads TGTGCCAGCAGCACAGGGGGGTCCTATAATTCACCCCTCCACTTT.

This chain connects TRBV7-9 to TRBJ2-1; D remains ambiguous. Trimming took 5 bases from V and 4 from J, leaving 6 bases between them. The CDR3 has 12 amino acids. CDR1 is SEHNR and CDR2 is FQNEAQ in the germline V gene (reference sequence). The CDR3 protein is CASSTPYNEQFF. CDR3 in DNA: TGTGCCAGCAGCACCCCATACAATGAGCAGTTCTTC.

This clonotype was detected only a few times. The chain uses TRBV4-1 and TRBJ1-4; no firm D call. The length of the CDR3 is 14 residues. The V and J ends lost 0 bases and 5 bases respectively, with 7 bases between them. CDR1 MGHRA and CDR2 YSYEKL come from the germline V gene. CDR3 region: CASSQETGNEKLFF. CDR3 in DNA: TGCGCCAGCAGCCAAGAGACGGGCAATGAAAAACTGTTTTTT.

The gene calls are TRBV4-3 and TRBJ1-4, with D possibly being TRBD1 (6 bases). The germline V gene encodes CDR1 LGHNA and CDR2 YSLEER. The CDR3 loop spans 16 amino acids. Trimming took off 0 bases at V and 6 bases at J, with 14 bases between the two ends. In DNA form, the CDR3 reads TGCGCCAGCAGCCAAGATCGGTCCAGGGGTGATGAAAAACTGTTTTTT. This translates into CASSQDRSRGDEKLFF.

This clonotype was seen many times. The V and J genes are TRBV7-9 and TRBJ2-7; D gene ambiguous. Germline V CDR1 and CDR2: SEHNR, FQNEAQ (reference sequence). CDR3 length equals 16 residues. V lost 0 bases and J lost 2, with 14 bases in between. CDR3: CASSLARGKVAYEQYF. Here the CDR3 DNA reads TGTGCCAGCAGCTTAGCGCGAGGTAAAGTAGCCTACGAGCAGTACTTC.

V and J are TRBV7-8 and TRBJ1-6, with D unclear. The CDR3 length is 14 residues. Per the germline V gene, CDR1 is SGHVS and CDR2 is FQNEAQ. The germline V and J ends were trimmed by 1 base and 7 bases, with 8 bases remaining between them. Written as DNA, the CDR3 is TGTGCCAGCAGCTTAGGTTGGGAGAATTCACCCCTCCACTTT. This gives the protein CASSLGWENSPLHF.

The chain has TRBV2 and TRBJ2-3; D is possibly TRBD1 or TRBD2 (5 bases each). Germline assignment: CDR1 SNHLY and CDR2 FYNNEI. This CDR3 has 13 amino acids. V lost 8 bases and J 1 base, leaving 10 bases between the germline ends. CDR3 sequence: CASGRDRTDTQYF. In DNA form, the CDR3 reads TGTGCCAGCGGACGGGACCGCACAGATACGCAGTATTTT.

The chain carries TRBV5-4 and TRBJ2-2; D is perhaps TRBD1 (6 bases). V dropped 0 bases and J dropped 5 bases, with 8 bases sitting between them. CDR3 length: 14 residues. Germline-derived CDR1 and CDR2 are SGHNT and YYREEE (reference sequence). CDR3 sequence: CASSLVGQTGELFF. The CDR3 DNA follows: TGTGCCAGCAGCTTGGTCGGACAGACCGGGGAGCTGTTTTTT.

This clonotype appeared many times. The CDR3 protein is CASSVAGSTDTQYF. Here the CDR3 DNA reads TGTGCCAGCAGCGTAGCTGGGAGCACAGATACGCAGTATTTT. The chain joins TRBV9 to TRBJ2-3; D is unclear. CDR1 and CDR2 from the germline V gene are SGDLS and YYNGEE. This CDR3 comprises 14 residues. V shed 0 bases and J shed 0 bases, with 5 bases lying between them.

V and J are TRBV29-1 and TRBJ1-2; D perhaps matches TRBD1 (6 bases). The CDR3 runs to 15 residues. V dropped 0 bases and J dropped 8 bases, with 19 bases sitting between them. CDR1 and CDR2 from the germline V gene are SQVTM and ANQGSEA. The DNA for the CDR3 is TGCAGCGTTGAAGATACCCAGGGGAACTCTTTAGGCTACACCTTC. This codes for CSVEDTQGNSLGYTF.

This clonotype was seen a few times. The chain's CDR3 is CASSLVGLAGGLFNEQFF. The CDR3 region has the DNA TGTGCCAGCAGCTTAGTCGGACTAGCGGGGGGGCTTTTCAATGAGCAGTTCTTC. This chain joins TRBV7-6 and TRBJ2-1; 15 bases map to TRBD2. This CDR3 has 18 residues. V lost 1 base to trimming and J lost 6 bases; unmatched junction nucleotides: 7. Per the germline V gene, CDR1 is SGHVS and CDR2 is FNYEAQ.

Points on this clonotype: A junction end diverges from the germline sequence, so it may reflect a read error. V and J are TRBV2 and TRBJ2-2; D is possibly TRBD1 (6 bases). The length of the CDR3 is 14 residues. From germline, CDR1 is SNHLY and CDR2 FYNNEI. The CDR3 here is CDSRNLTGRGELFF. CDR3 nucleotides: TGTGACAGCAGAAACCTGACAGGACGCGGGGAGCTGTTTTTT.

The CDR3 sequence: CASSRRGNNEQFF. CDR3 coding DNA: TGTGCCAGCAGTAGAAGGGGTAACAATGAGCAGTTCTTC. This chain links TRBV4-2 with TRBJ2-1; a weak D match, TRBD1 (5 bases). Germline CDR1 reads LGHNA; CDR2 reads YNFKEQ. CDR3 length: 13 amino acids. V gave up 6 bases and J gave up 5 bases, with 11 bases separating them.

J is TRBJ2-3 and V is TRBV9, with a tentative D call TRBD2 (5 bases). With 0 bases removed from V and 3 bases from J, the gap between germline ends came to 11 bases. CDR1 SGDLS and CDR2 YYNGEE come from the germline V gene. The length of the CDR3 is 15 residues. The CDR3 loop reads CASSVGPSSTDTQYF. CDR3 nucleotides: TGTGCCAGCAGCGTAGGTCCTAGCAGTACAGATACGCAGTATTTT. Combining the CDR3 with reference TRBV9 and TRBJ2-3 gives the whole variable domain DSGVTQTPKHLITATGQRVTLRCSPRSGDLSVYWYQQSLDQGLQFLIQYYNGEERAKGNILERFSAQQFPDLHSELNLSSLELGDSALYFCASSVGPSSTDTQYFGPGTRLTVL.

The rearrangement joins TRBV5-1 to TRBJ1-1, with D unclear. This CDR3 comprises 17 residues. V lost 6 bases to trimming and J lost 0 bases, with 21 bases between them. CDR1 is SGHRS and CDR2 is YFSETQ in the germline V gene. The CDR3 reads CASTSGGSGFMNTEAFF. The CDR3 nucleotides are TGCGCCAGCACCTCCGGTGGCTCGGGCTTCATGAACACTGAAGCTTTCTTT.

V usage is TRBV15 and J usage is TRBJ2-7, with D tentatively TRBD1 (6 bases). CDR1 LNHNV and CDR2 YYDKDF come from the germline V gene (reference sequence). V was shortened by 5 bases and J by 6 bases, with 14 bases between the two germline ends. The CDR3 extends over 13 amino acids. For the CDR3, the DNA is TGTGCCACCAGCGCAGGGGCAAATTCCGAGCAGTACTTC. Protein: CATSAGANSEQYF. Combining the CDR3 with reference TRBV15 and TRBJ2-7 gives the whole variable domain DAMVIQNPRYQVTQFGKPVTLSCSQTLNHNVMYWYQQKSSQAPKLLFHYYDKDFNNEADTPDNFQSRRPNTSFCFLDIRSPGLGDTAMYLCATSAGANSEQYFGPGTRLTVT.

This chain links TRBV9 with TRBJ2-7; no reliable D call. Trimming shortened V by 0 bases and J by 2 bases, and 6 bases separated the two germline ends. Germline V gene data show CDR1 as SGDLS and CDR2 as YYNGEE. This CDR3 contains 13 residues. The DNA of the CDR3 is TGTGCCAGCAGCGTAGGACCCACCTACGAGCAGTACTTC. Translating it yields CASSVGPTYEQYF.

This clonotype was detected ten times or more. J is TRBJ1-2 and V is TRBV5-5; the D gene is possibly TRBD1 (5 bases). The germline V gene encodes CDR1 SGHKS and CDR2 YYEKEE (reference sequence). With 0 bases removed from V and 5 bases from J, the gap between germline ends came to 17 bases. This CDR3 has 16 residues. Here the CDR3 reads CASSLEGAPLRYGYTF. In nucleotides, the CDR3 is TGTGCCAGCAGCTTGGAAGGGGCCCCGCTGCGATATGGCTACACCTTC.